The sample holds a few counts of the clone carrying this T cell receptor (beta chain). CDR1 SGHNT and CDR2 YYREEE come from the germline V gene (reference sequence). The V segment lost 4 bases and the J segment 6 bases; nucleotides outside the gene matches: 12. The CDR3 runs 16 residues. The record originates from a study of blood T cell repertoires in COVID-19. Sequencing used immunoSEQ multiplex PCR; TCRdb keeps in-frame clones, though not all of them. The repertoire holds fewer than 70,000 clones, with roughly 87% as singletons. V usage is TRBV5-4 and J usage is TRBJ1-1; 10 bases match TRBD1. The specimen sequenced was peripheral blood. This receptor was taken from a man aged 45-65 years with active COVID-19. The CDR3 loop reads CASSRSRDRGFAEAFF. The CDR3, as DNA: TGTGCCAGCAGCAGGAGCCGGGACAGGGGTTTCGCTGAAGCTTTCTTT.